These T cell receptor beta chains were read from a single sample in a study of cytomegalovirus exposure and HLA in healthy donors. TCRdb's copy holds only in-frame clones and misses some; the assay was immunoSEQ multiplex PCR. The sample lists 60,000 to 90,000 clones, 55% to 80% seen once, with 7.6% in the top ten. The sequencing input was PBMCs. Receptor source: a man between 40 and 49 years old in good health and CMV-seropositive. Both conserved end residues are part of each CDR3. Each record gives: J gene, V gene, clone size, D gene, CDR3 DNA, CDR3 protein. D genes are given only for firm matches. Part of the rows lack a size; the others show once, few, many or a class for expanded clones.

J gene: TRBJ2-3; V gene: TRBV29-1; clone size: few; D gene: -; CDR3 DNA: TGCAGCGTTGAAGTCGGCTCCTTGGGCGCAGATACGCAGTATTTT; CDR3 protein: CSVEVGSLGADTQYF
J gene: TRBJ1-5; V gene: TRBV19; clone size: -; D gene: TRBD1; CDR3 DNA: TGTGCCAGTAAGGCCGGGGACAGACAAGGGTACTATAGCAATCAGCCCCAGCATTTT; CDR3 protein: CASKAGDRQGYYSNQPQHF
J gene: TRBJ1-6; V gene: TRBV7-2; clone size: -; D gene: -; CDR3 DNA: TGTGCCAGCAGCCCCTCTAATTCACCCCTCCACTTT; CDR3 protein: CASSPSNSPLHF
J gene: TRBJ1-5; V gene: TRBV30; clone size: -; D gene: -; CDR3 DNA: TGTGCCTGGAGTGTAGGGGATTATAGCAATCAGCCCCAGCATTTT; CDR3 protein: CAWSVGDYSNQPQHF
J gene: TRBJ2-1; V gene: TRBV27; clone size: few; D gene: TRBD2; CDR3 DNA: TGTGCCAGCAGTTTGCTAGCCGGGACTAGCGGGAGGACCGAAAAGCATGAGCAGTTCTTC; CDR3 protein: CASSLLAGTSGRTEKHEQFF
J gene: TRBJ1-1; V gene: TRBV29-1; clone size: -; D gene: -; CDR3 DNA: TGCAGCGTTGGGGTGGGAGGGGACACTGAAGCTTTCTTT; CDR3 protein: CSVGVGGDTEAFF
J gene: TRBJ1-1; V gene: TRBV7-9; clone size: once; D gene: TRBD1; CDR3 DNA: TGTGCCAGCAGCTTAGGCCAAGGGACAGCACGAGAAGCTTTCTTT; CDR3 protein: CASSLGQGTAREAFF
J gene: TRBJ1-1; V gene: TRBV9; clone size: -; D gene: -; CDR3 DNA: TGTGCCAGCAGCGTAGAGGGACACAACACTGAAGCTTTCTTT; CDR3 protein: CASSVEGHNTEAFF
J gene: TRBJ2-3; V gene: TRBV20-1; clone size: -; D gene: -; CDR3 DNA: TGCAGTGCTAAGTACACGGATACGCAGTATTTT; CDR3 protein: CSAKYTDTQYF
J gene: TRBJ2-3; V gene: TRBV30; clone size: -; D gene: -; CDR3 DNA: TGTGCCTGGAGTGGGCGGGGGCCCCGCACAGATACGCAGTATTTT; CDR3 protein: CAWSGRGPRTDTQYF
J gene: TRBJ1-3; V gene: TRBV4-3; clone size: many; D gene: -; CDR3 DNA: TGCGCCAGCAGCCAAGATAGCGGGTCGGCGGGAAACACCATATATTTT; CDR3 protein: CASSQDSGSAGNTIYF
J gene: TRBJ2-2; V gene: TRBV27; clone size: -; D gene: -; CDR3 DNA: TGTGCCAGCAGTTTTACGGGTAACGGGGAGCTGTTTTTT; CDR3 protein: CASSFTGNGELFF
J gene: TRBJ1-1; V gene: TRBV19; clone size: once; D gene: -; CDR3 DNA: TGTGCCAGTAGGACGACAGAAAACAACCTACCAATGAACACTGAAGCTTTCTTT; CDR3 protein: CASRTTENNLPMNTEAFF
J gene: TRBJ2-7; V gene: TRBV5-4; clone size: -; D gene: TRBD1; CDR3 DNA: TGTGCCAGCAGCCCTGTGGGGACAGGGGACCTCCACGAGCAGTACTTC; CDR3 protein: CASSPVGTGDLHEQYF
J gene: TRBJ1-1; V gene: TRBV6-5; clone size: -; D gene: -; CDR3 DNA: TGTGCCACCTCACGAGGTCTATCGAGAACTGAAGCTTTCTTT; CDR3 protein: CATSRGLSRTEAFF
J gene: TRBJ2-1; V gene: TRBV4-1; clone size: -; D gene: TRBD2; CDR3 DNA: TGCGCCAGCAGCCACCAAGCGGGAAGCTCCTACAATGAGCAGTTCTTC; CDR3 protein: CASSHQAGSSYNEQFF
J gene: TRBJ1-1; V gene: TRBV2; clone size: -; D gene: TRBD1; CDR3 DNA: TGTGCCAGCAGTGAGGACAGGATCCTGAACACTGAAGCTTTCTTT; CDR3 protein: CASSEDRILNTEAFF
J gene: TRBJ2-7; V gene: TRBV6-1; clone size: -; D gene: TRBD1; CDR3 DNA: TGTGCCAGCATCATGGACAGGGTGGTTCGGGAGCAGTACTTC; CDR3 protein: CASIMDRVVREQYF
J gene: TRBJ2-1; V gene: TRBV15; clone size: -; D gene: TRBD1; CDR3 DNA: TGTGCCACCAGCATCCGGACAGGGAGAGGCAATGAGCAGTTCTTC; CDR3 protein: CATSIRTGRGNEQFF
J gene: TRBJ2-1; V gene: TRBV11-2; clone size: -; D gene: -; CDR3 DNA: -; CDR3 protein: CASSFASGTGSEFF
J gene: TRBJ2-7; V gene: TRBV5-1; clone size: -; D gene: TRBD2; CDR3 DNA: TGCGCCAGCAGCTTGAAGTCTAGCGGGAGTGTTTACGAGCAGTACTTC; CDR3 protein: CASSLKSSGSVYEQYF
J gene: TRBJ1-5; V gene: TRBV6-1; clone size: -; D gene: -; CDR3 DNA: TGTGCCAGCAGTGAAGGGCGCAATCAGCCCCAGCATTTT; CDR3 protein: CASSEGRNQPQHF
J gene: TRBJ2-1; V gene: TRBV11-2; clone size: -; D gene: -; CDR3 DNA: TGTGCCAGCAGCTTAGCCCAGGGGCCCTATGAGCAGTTCTTC; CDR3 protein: CASSLAQGPYEQFF
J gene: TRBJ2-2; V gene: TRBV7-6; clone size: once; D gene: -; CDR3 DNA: TGTGCCAGCAGCTTAGGGGGGGTCACCGGGGAGCTGTTTTTT; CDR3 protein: CASSLGGVTGELFF
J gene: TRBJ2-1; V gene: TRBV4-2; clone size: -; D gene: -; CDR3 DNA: TGTGCCAGCAGCCAACTAGCCCCGGATGAGCAGTTCTTC; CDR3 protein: CASSQLAPDEQFF
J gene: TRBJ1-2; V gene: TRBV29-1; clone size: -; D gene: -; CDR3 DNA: TGCAGCGTTGAAGTAGGGGCAGGTTTCGGCTACACCTTC; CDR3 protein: CSVEVGAGFGYTF
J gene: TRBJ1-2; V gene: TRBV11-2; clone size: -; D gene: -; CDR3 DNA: TGTGCCAGCCAGGGTCCTAACTATGGCTACACCTTC; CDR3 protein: CASQGPNYGYTF
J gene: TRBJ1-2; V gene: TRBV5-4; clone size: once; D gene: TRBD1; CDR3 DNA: TGTGCCAGCAGCCCCGCTCCGACCCGGGACAGTGGTGGCTACACCTTC; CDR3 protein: CASSPAPTRDSGGYTF
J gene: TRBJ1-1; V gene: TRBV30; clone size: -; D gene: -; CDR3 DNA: TGTGCCTTGGGAGTAGGGACAGAAGCTTTCTTT; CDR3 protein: CALGVGTEAFF
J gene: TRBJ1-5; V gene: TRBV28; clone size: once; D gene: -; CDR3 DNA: TGTGCCAGCAGTTTTATGAGTCAGCCCCAGCATTTT; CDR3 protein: CASSFMSQPQHF
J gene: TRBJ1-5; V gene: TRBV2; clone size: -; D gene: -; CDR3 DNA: TGTGCCAGCAGTGAGAGGGATAGCAATCAGCCCCAGCATTTT; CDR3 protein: CASSERDSNQPQHF
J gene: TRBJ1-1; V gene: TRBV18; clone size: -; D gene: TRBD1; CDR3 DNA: TGTGCCAGCTCCCGGGGACAGGAGTATGAAGCTTTCTTT; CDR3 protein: CASSRGQEYEAFF